Below are 17 T cell receptor beta chains sequenced from a single sample in a study of cytomegalovirus exposure and HLA in healthy donors. 13 Jbeta primers and 60 Vbeta primers were used for the PCR. Profiled with immunoSEQ multiplex PCR; TCRdb holds only in-frame clones, not every one. There are 150,000 to 200,000 clones in the sample; approximately 71% occur only once, and approximately 1.6% lies in the top ten. Input material: PBMCs. The receptors shown here come from a girl aged 5 to 17 in good health and CMV-seronegative.

The chain uses TRBV6-6 and TRBJ2-3; 9 nucleotides line up with TRBD1. Germline CDR1 reads MNHNY; CDR2 reads SVGAGI (reference sequence). The CDR3 covers 15 residues. With 6 bases clipped from V and 2 bases from J, the junction kept 6 bases outside the gene matches. CDR3 nucleotides: TGTGCCAGCAGGACACAGGGGGCGCCCACAGATACGCAGTATTTT. This codes for CASRTQGAPTDTQYF.

CDR3 DNA sequence: TGTGCCAGCAGTCCAGGGGACCATGAAGCTTTCTTT. It is translated as CASSPGDHEAFF. This chain links TRBV28 with TRBJ1-1; TRBD1 might be the D (6 bases). V shed 5 bases and J shed 7 bases, with 11 bases lying between them. The CDR3 sequence is 12 residues long. Germline V gene lookup returns CDR1 MDHEN and CDR2 SYDVKM.

This chain links TRBV10-3 with TRBJ1-2; a weak D match, TRBD1 (5 bases). V shed 0 bases and J shed 3 bases, with 8 bases lying between them. The CDR3 totals 14 residues. CDR1 ENHRY and CDR2 SYGVKD come from the germline V gene. The CDR3 sequence is CAISESGGDYGYTF. CDR3 in DNA: TGTGCCATCAGTGAGTCCGGGGGGGACTATGGCTACACCTTC.

This rearrangement joins TRBV2 to TRBJ2-7, with D perhaps TRBD2 (6 bases). The CDR3 covers 17 residues. V lost 6 bases to trimming and J lost 4 bases, with 25 bases between them. Germline loops: CDR1 SNHLY, CDR2 FYNNEI. The CDR3 DNA reads as TGTGCCAGCAGCGGAGGGGCTAAACTAAGATATGGTTACGAGCAGTACTTC. Residues: CASSGGAKLRYGYEQYF.

V usage is TRBV29-1 and J usage is TRBJ1-1; the D is unclear. The V end was cut by 3 bases, the J end by 8 bases, with 10 bases between. The CDR3 consists of 11 residues. The V gene's germline CDR1 is SQVTM and CDR2 ANQGSEA. This CDR3 is CSVDRVREAFF. CDR3 in DNA: TGCAGCGTTGACCGGGTAAGGGAAGCTTTCTTT. Supplemented by reference TRBV29-1 and TRBJ1-1, the full variable domain reads SAVISQKPSRDICQRGTSLTIQCQVDSQVTMMFWYRQQPGQSLTLIATANQGSEATYESGFVIDKFPISRPNLTFSTLTVSNMSPEDSSIYLCSVDRVREAFFGQGTRLTVV.

Details on this clone: A read error may account for a junction end that differs from germline. This CDR3 reads CETRGSQAHTEAFF. The CDR3 DNA reads TGCGAAACTCGCGGGTCCCAGGCACACACTGAAGCTTTCTTT. The rearrangement links TRBV6-6 to TRBJ1-1; the D is unclear. Germline V gene sequence: CDR1 MNHNY, CDR2 SVGAGI (reference sequence). This CDR3 region has 14 residues.

This clone was observed a few times. The chain carries TRBV5-1 and TRBJ1-2; possibly TRBD1 for D (5 bases). The germline gives CDR1 SGHRS, CDR2 YFSETQ. V lost 1 base and J lost 6, with 16 bases in between. The CDR3 loop spans 15 amino acids. CDR3 amino acids: CASSLSLGRGNGYTF. The CDR3 DNA reads as TGCGCCAGCAGCTTGTCCCTGGGGAGGGGAAATGGCTACACCTTC. The full variable domain, with the rest looked up from reference TRBV5-1 and TRBJ1-2, is KAGVTQTPRYLIKTRGQQVTLSCSPISGHRSVSWYQQTPGQGLQFLFEYFSETQRNKGNFPGRFSGRQFSNSRSEMNVSTLELGDSALYLCASSLSLGRGNGYTFGSGTRLTVV.

The chain recombines TRBV27 with TRBJ1-3; D is ambiguous. Germline assignment: CDR1 MNHEY and CDR2 SMNVEV (reference sequence). The CDR3 extends over 13 amino acids. V was cut by 3 bases and J by 2 bases, with 5 bases left in between. The CDR3 reads CASSLRPGNTIYF. The CDR3 region has the DNA TGTGCCAGCAGTTTGCGCCCTGGAAACACCATATATTTT.

The V call is TRBV18, the J call TRBJ2-1; possibly TRBD2 for D (5 bases). The V gene's germline CDR1 is KGHSH and CDR2 LQKENI. The CDR3 totals 15 residues. Trimming left V 6 bases short and J 3 bases short, with 15 bases between. The CDR3 DNA reads TGTGCCAGCTCCCAATTTCGGGGAGTCTACAATGAGCAGTTCTTC. Translation gives CASSQFRGVYNEQFF.

This chain connects TRBV5-1 to TRBJ2-1; D unclear. The ends were cut back, 0 bases at V and 7 bases at J, with 5 bases in the middle. The CDR3 is 12 residues long. CDR1 is SGHRS, CDR2 YFSETQ, per germline. CDR3 sequence (DNA): TGCGCCAGCAGCTTGGACAGTAATGAGCAGTTCTTC. Translation: CASSLDSNEQFF.

This chain joins TRBV11-2 and TRBJ1-1; TRBD1 is a possible D gene (5 bases). The germline CDR1 and CDR2 sequences are SGHAT and FQNNGV. The CDR3 totals 16 residues. With 5 bases removed from V and 4 bases from J, the gap between germline ends came to 20 bases. The CDR3 nucleotides read TGTGCCAGCAGCCAGGGCGCTCCAGGGCCGGCCACTGAAGCTTTCTTT. It is translated as CASSQGAPGPATEAFF.

The rearrangement links TRBV2 to TRBJ2-5; 13 nucleotides line up with TRBD2. The junction had 4 bases not matched to a gene; V was cut back by 7 bases and J by 2 bases. CDR1 is SNHLY and CDR2 is FYNNEI in the germline V gene. The CDR3 totals 15 residues. As DNA, the CDR3 is TGTGCCAGCACCCTGACTAGCGGGGGGCAAGAGACCCAGTACTTC. Translation gives CASTLTSGGQETQYF.

The J gene is TRBJ2-5, the V gene TRBV13; D is undetermined. The length of the CDR3 is 14 residues. The V end lost 1 base, the J end lost 2 bases, and 8 bases lay between the germline ends. Germline V lookup: CDR1 PRHDT, CDR2 FYEKMQ (reference sequence). CDR3 in DNA: TGTGCCAGCAGCTTAGTCGCAGTTCAAGAGACCCAGTACTTC. Its protein product is CASSLVAVQETQYF.

This rearrangement joins TRBV21-1 to TRBJ1-4; the tabulated D call, TRBD1, remains unverified against the DNA. TRBV21-1 is termed a pseudogene. This CDR3 region has 15 residues. Written as DNA, the CDR3 is TGTGCCAGCAATGAGGATTCGGGACAGCATGAAAAACTGTTTTTT. Translation: CASNEDSGQHEKLFF.

This chain connects TRBV5-1 to TRBJ2-7; TRBD1 agrees at 7 bases. The ends lost 3 bases at V and 4 bases at J; junction bases unmatched: 4. The CDR3 loop spans 13 amino acids. Germline loops: CDR1 SGHRS, CDR2 YFSETQ. CDR3 nucleotide sequence: TGCGCCAGCAGCTCACAGGGGCGATACGAGCAGTACTTC. Amino acids: CASSSQGRYEQYF.

The genes are TRBV28 and TRBJ1-1; TRBD1 matches 7 bases. Germline V gene lookup returns CDR1 MDHEN and CDR2 SYDVKM. The CDR3 consists of 13 residues. J lost 5 bases, V lost 6 bases, and 6 bases had no gene match. The CDR3 region is CASRLSGGTEAFF. Here the CDR3 DNA reads TGTGCCAGCAGACTCTCAGGGGGGACTGAAGCTTTCTTT.

The V call is TRBV5-6, the J call TRBJ2-2; 7 nucleotides align to TRBD1. From germline, CDR1 is SGHDT and CDR2 YYEEEE. The CDR3 spans 12 residues. Losses at the gene ends were 5 bases for V and 7 bases for J; bases not matched to a gene: 2. The CDR3 DNA reads as TGTGCCAGCAGGCCAGGGGGCGGGGAGCTGTTTTTT. This translates into CASRPGGGELFF. The full variable domain, its missing parts supplied by reference TRBV5-6 and TRBJ2-2, is DAGVTQSPTHLIKTRGQQVTLRCSPKSGHDTVSWYQQALGQGPQFIFQYYEEEERQRGNFPDRFSGHQFPNYSSELNVNALLLGDSALYLCASRPGGGELFFGEGSRLTVL.